Listed here are 22 T cell receptor beta chains from one sample, sequenced in a study of cytomegalovirus exposure and HLA in healthy donors. The repertoire was sequenced with immunoSEQ multiplex PCR; TCRdb's copy has only in-frame clones and lacks some. Altogether fewer than 130,000 clones are present, 89% being singletons, with the ten largest covering around 1.8%. Sequencing was performed on PBMCs. Receptors originate from a woman younger than 35 in good health and CMV-seronegative.

This clone appeared a single time. J is TRBJ2-7 and V is TRBV5-6; 8 bases agree with TRBD1. The CDR3 extends over 15 amino acids. The V gene end was trimmed by 4 bases and the J gene end by 4 bases; junction bases not matched to a gene: 10. Germline V lookup: CDR1 SGHDT, CDR2 YYEEEE. CDR3 in DNA: TGTGCCAGCAGCGCTGGGACAGGAAAATATTACGAGCAGTACTTC. It encodes CASSAGTGKYYEQYF.

The chain links TRBV19 to TRBJ1-1; no definite D call. The CDR3 loop spans 13 amino acids. The ends were cut back, 8 bases at V and 0 bases at J, with 10 bases in the middle. The germline CDR1 and CDR2 sequences are LNHDA and SQIVND (reference sequence). The CDR3: CASGPGLNTEAFF. DNA of the CDR3: TGTGCCAGTGGTCCGGGGTTGAACACTGAAGCTTTCTTT.

The rearrangement links TRBV7-9 to TRBJ2-5; TRBD2 matches at 10 bases. After removal of 5 bases from V and 2 bases from J, the junction contained 8 bases not matched to a gene. The CDR3 covers 16 residues. In germline, CDR1 is SEHNR, CDR2 FQNEAQ (reference sequence). This chain's CDR3 is CASSPRTSGPQETQYF. CDR3 nucleotide sequence: TGTGCCAGCAGCCCACGGACTAGCGGACCTCAAGAGACCCAGTACTTC.

This chain connects TRBV5-1 to TRBJ2-7, with 12 nucleotides matching TRBD2. Germline V gene lookup returns CDR1 SGHRS and CDR2 YFSETQ. The CDR3 is 14 amino acids. V gave up 5 bases and J gave up 3 bases; unmatched junction bases: 3. The CDR3 DNA is TGCGCCAGCAGACCACTAGCGGGGGGCTACGAGCAGTACTTC. This translates into CASRPLAGGYEQYF.

The rearrangement uses TRBV4-1 and TRBJ1-6, with D possibly matching TRBD1 (6 bases). The V gene's germline CDR1 is MGHRA and CDR2 YSYEKL. The CDR3 spans 14 residues. V was clipped by 6 bases and J by 7 bases, with 13 bases between them. CDR3 loop: CASRPGQKNSPLHF. In DNA, the CDR3 is TGCGCCAGCAGACCCGGACAGAAGAATTCACCCCTCCACTTT.

The chain carries TRBV5-4 and TRBJ2-7; TRBD2 matches 7 bases. Germline V gives CDR1 SGHNT, CDR2 YYREEE (reference sequence). V shed 7 bases, J shed 7 bases, and the junction held 8 bases outside the gene matches. The CDR3 length is 12 residues. The CDR3 here is CASAGVDEEQYF. The CDR3 DNA is TGTGCCAGCGCGGGGGTGGACGAAGAGCAGTACTTC.

This clone was observed once. The gene calls are TRBV5-5 and TRBJ1-4; D not resolved. Germline V CDR1 and CDR2: SGHKS, YYEKEE (reference sequence). CDR3 length: 14 residues. With 4 bases removed from V and 8 bases from J, the gap between germline ends came to 15 bases. DNA for the CDR3: TGTGCCAGCAGCCTCGGTGAGGGTTACGAAAAACTGTTTTTT. It specifies CASSLGEGYEKLFF.

The chain carries TRBV19 and TRBJ2-7; perhaps TRBD1 as D (5 bases). The CDR3 runs 14 residues. Germline CDR1 and CDR2: LNHDA and SQIVND (reference sequence). The germline V and J ends were trimmed by 5 bases and 2 bases, with 13 bases remaining between them. CDR3 loop: CASSPRVATYEQYF. CDR3 DNA sequence: TGTGCCAGTAGTCCCAGGGTGGCGACCTACGAGCAGTACTTC.

This clone was detected many times. The chain employs TRBV2 and TRBJ1-1; a possible D gene is TRBD1 (6 bases). V was shortened by 4 bases and J by 3 bases, with 15 bases between the two germline ends. The CDR3 is 15 residues long. Looked up from germline, CDR1 is SNHLY and CDR2 is FYNNEI. DNA for the CDR3: TGTGCCAGCAGTGTTCGCCAGGGGATGGACACTGAAGCTTTCTTT. It yields the protein CASSVRQGMDTEAFF.

The V and J genes are TRBV11-2 and TRBJ1-2, with TRBD1 as a possible D gene (6 bases). Trimming pared 3 bases from V and 4 bases from J, leaving 12 bases between. CDR3 size: 14 residues. Looked up from germline, CDR1 is SGHAT and CDR2 is FQNNGV. The CDR3: CASSFGGSGYGYTF. CDR3 nucleotide sequence: TGTGCCAGCAGCTTTGGGGGCAGCGGCTATGGCTACACCTTC.

The chain employs TRBV6-6 and TRBJ2-3; D not certain. Germline V gene data show CDR1 as MNHNY and CDR2 as SVGAGI (reference sequence). The germline V and J ends were trimmed by 0 bases and 0 bases, with 7 bases remaining between them. CDR3 length: 15 amino acids. The CDR3 region is CASSYSGRSTDTQYF. The CDR3 coding sequence is TGTGCCAGCAGTTACTCGGGCAGAAGCACAGATACGCAGTATTTT.

V gene TRBV6-1 combines with J gene TRBJ1-5; D gene ambiguous. Trimming stripped 0 bases from V and 5 bases from J, with 8 bases between. This CDR3 is 14 amino acids long. CDR1 and CDR2 from the germline V gene are MNHNS and SASEGT. The CDR3 bases are TGTGCCAGCAGTGAAGCGAGACGGGATCAGCCCCAGCATTTT. It specifies CASSEARRDQPQHF.

The chain couples TRBV5-1 to TRBJ2-1; TRBD1 matches 7 bases. V was pared by 4 bases and J by 0 bases, with 4 bases of the junction left unmatched. The CDR3 sequence is 15 residues long. Germline CDR1 SGHRS, CDR2 YFSETQ. CDR3 sequence reads: CASSPGQPSYNEQFF. DNA of the CDR3: TGCGCCAGCAGCCCGGGACAGCCCTCCTACAATGAGCAGTTCTTC.

The rearrangement uses TRBV4-1 and TRBJ1-6; no firm D call. The CDR3 totals 14 residues. The V and J ends lost 0 bases and 14 bases respectively, with 14 bases between them. Germline V gene data show CDR1 as MGHRA and CDR2 as YSYEKL. CDR3: CASSQDPQTPTLHF. For the CDR3, the DNA is TGCGCCAGCAGCCAAGACCCACAGACACCAACCCTCCACTTT.

The chain joins TRBV19 to TRBJ1-2; no reliable D call. Between the trimmed V and J ends, which lost 2 bases and 4 bases, there was a span of 14 bases. The CDR3 has 15 residues. Germline loops: CDR1 LNHDA, CDR2 SQIVND (reference sequence). The CDR3 loop reads CASSIPGGTAYGYTF. CDR3 DNA: TGTGCCAGTAGTATACCCGGCGGCACGGCCTATGGCTACACCTTC.

In nucleotides, the CDR3 is TGTGCCAGCTCAGCAGGGTTCCTCGTCAACGTCCTGACTTTC. It codes for CASSAGFLVNVLTF. The chain combines TRBV18 with TRBJ2-6, with a possible D match to TRBD1 (5 bases). Germline-derived CDR1 and CDR2 are KGHSH and LQKENI. This CDR3 has 14 residues. Trimming left V 5 bases short and J 9 bases short, with 14 bases between.

The genes are TRBV19 and TRBJ2-7, with 7 nucleotides matching TRBD1. V gave up 4 bases and J gave up 3 bases; unmatched junction bases: 6. From germline, CDR1 is LNHDA and CDR2 SQIVND (reference sequence). CDR3 length equals 14 residues. The CDR3: CASSTQTGLYEQYF. CDR3 DNA: TGTGCCAGTAGTACCCAGACAGGGCTCTACGAGCAGTACTTC.

This chain uses TRBV2 with TRBJ2-5; D is perhaps TRBD2 (6 bases). The V gene's germline CDR1 is SNHLY and CDR2 FYNNEI. This CDR3 comprises 14 residues. Trimming took off 10 bases at V and 2 bases at J, with 17 bases between the two ends. Written as DNA, the CDR3 is TGTGCCATGAGGGCGAGTGGGGGGCAAGAGACCCAGTACTTC. This encodes CAMRASGGQETQYF. The variable domain in full, completed from reference TRBV2 and TRBJ2-5, reads EPEVTQTPSHQVTQMGQEVILRCVPISNHLYFYWYRQILGQKVEFLVSFYNNEISEKSEIFDDQFSVERPDGSNFTLKIRSTKLEDSAMYFCAMRASGGQETQYFGPGTRLLVL.

V is TRBV4-2 and J is TRBJ1-4; 7 bases are shared with TRBD1. The CDR3 covers 16 residues. The germline V gene encodes CDR1 LGHNA and CDR2 YNFKEQ. V was pared by 1 base and J by 10 bases, with 12 bases of the junction left unmatched. CDR3 in amino acids: CASSQALGPQGGKLFF. CDR3 coding DNA: TGTGCCAGCAGCCAAGCCCTCGGGCCTCAGGGGGGAAAACTGTTTTTT.

This chain links TRBV5-6 with TRBJ2-3, with D perhaps matching TRBD1 (5 bases). V was shortened by 5 bases and J by 1 base, with 14 bases between the two germline ends. Germline V gives CDR1 SGHDT, CDR2 YYEEEE. This CDR3 is 15 amino acids long. The CDR3 region is CASSTLGAGTDTQYF. CDR3 DNA sequence: TGTGCCAGCAGTACGTTAGGGGCGGGCACAGATACGCAGTATTTT.

The chain carries TRBV5-6 and TRBJ1-2; tentatively, D is TRBD1 (5 bases). Germline V gene lookup returns CDR1 SGHDT and CDR2 YYEEEE. The CDR3 extends over 12 amino acids. V was pared by 1 base and J by 12 bases, with 13 bases between. The CDR3 DNA is TGTGCCAGCAGCTTGCCAACAGGCGGTGACACCTTC. Protein sequence: CASSLPTGGDTF. Full variable domain (missing parts from reference TRBV5-6 and TRBJ1-2): DAGVTQSPTHLIKTRGQQVTLRCSPKSGHDTVSWYQQALGQGPQFIFQYYEEEERQRGNFPDRFSGHQFPNYSSELNVNALLLGDSALYLCASSLPTGGDTFGSGTRLTVV.

The J gene is TRBJ1-1, the V gene TRBV5-4, with a weak D call TRBD1 (6 bases). The V and J ends lost 0 bases and 11 bases respectively, with 20 bases between them. The CDR3 extends over 15 amino acids. CDR1 and CDR2 from the germline V gene are SGHNT and YYREEE (reference sequence). The CDR3 DNA sequence: TGTGCCAGCAGCTTGGACAGAACAGGGCCAGTCACGGCTTTCTTT. Translating gives CASSLDRTGPVTAFF.